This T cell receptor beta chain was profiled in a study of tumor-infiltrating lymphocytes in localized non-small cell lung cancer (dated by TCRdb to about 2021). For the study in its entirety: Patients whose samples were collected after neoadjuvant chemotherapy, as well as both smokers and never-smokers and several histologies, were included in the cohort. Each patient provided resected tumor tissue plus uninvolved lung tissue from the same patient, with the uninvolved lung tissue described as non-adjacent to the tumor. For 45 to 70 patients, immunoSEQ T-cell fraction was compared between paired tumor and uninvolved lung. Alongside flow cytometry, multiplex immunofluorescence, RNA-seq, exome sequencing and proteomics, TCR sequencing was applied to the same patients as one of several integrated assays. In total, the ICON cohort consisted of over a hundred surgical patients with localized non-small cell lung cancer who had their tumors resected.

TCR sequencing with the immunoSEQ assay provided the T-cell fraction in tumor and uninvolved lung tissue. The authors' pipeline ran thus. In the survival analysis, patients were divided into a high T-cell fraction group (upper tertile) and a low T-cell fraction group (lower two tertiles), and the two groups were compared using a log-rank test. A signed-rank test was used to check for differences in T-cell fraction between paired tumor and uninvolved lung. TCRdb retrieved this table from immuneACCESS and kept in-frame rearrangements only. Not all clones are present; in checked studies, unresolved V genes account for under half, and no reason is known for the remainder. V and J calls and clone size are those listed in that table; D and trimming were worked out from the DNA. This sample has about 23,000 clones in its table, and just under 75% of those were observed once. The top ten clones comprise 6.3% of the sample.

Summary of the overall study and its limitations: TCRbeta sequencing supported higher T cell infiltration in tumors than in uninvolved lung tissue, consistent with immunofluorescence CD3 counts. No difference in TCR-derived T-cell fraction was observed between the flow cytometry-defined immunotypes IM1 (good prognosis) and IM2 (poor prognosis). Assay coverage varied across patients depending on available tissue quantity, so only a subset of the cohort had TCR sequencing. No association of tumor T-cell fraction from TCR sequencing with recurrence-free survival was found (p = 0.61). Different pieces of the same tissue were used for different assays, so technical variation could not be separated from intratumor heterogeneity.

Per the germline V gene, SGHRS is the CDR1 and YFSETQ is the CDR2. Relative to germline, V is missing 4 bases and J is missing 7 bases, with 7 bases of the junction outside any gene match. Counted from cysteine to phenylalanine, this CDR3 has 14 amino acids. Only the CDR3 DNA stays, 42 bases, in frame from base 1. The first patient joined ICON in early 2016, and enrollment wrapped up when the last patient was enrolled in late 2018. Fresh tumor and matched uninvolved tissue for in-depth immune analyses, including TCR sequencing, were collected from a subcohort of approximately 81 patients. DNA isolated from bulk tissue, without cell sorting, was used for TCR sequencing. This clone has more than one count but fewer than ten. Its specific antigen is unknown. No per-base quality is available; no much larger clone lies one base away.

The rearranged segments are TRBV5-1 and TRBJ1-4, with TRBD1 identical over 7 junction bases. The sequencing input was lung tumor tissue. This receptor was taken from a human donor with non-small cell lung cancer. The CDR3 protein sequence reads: CASSPQGKPEKLFF. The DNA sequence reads TGCGCCAGCAGCCCACAGGGGAAACCTGAAAAACTGTTTTTT.